This T cell receptor (beta chain) originates from a study of T cells in Graves' hyperthyroidism and ophthalmopathy. Authors of the study amplified TCR beta CDR3 regions from RNA transcripts. HTBI primers were used for first-round RT-PCR of the TCR CDR3. TCRdb analysed the multiplex PCR reads with MiXCR anew, one entry per CDR3 protein. The sample contains 280,000 or so distinct CDR3 sequences, less than 30% of which appear only once. CDR1 and CDR2 (germline): MDHEN, SYDVKM. The CDR3 runs 13 residues. The J segment lost 4 bases and the V segment lost 8 bases, leaving 3 bases of the junction unmatched. The chain recombines TRBV28 with TRBJ2-7, with 12 positions matching TRBD2. The TCR comes from a man in his forties with Graves' hyperthyroidism that later progressed to Graves' ophthalmopathy. Sequencing input: blood. CDR3 DNA sequence: TGTGCCAGCCGGACTAGCGGGAAATACGAGCAGTACTTC. Protein sequence: CASRTSGKYEQYF.